This TCR beta chain was recovered during a study of T cell clonality in common variable immunodeficiency. V was pared by 5 bases and J by 1 base, with 8 bases of the junction left unmatched. The CDR3 is 16 amino acids. From germline, CDR1 is MGHRA and CDR2 YSYEKL. This table comes from immunoSEQ multiplex PCR, and its TCRdb copy is limited to in-frame clones, with some not included. Observed in the sample are about 37,000 clones, none of them singletons. This clone was found many times. From the germline J gene comes the end of the CDR3, since the read stops 3 residues before it. The specimen was peripheral blood mononuclear cells. The receptor comes from a person aged 18-69 years in good health. This sequence joins TRBV4-1 and TRBJ2-1, with 7 positions matching TRBD1. The DNA read from the CDR3 is TGCGCCAGCAGCAGCCCGACAGGGAATTCCTACAATGAG. Translation gives CASSSPTGNSYNE. The whole CDR3 sequence reads CASSSPTGNSYNEQFF.